The next 14 T cell receptor beta chains were all read from a single sample in a study of shared clonotypes between healthy human individuals. The repertoire was sequenced with immunoSEQ multiplex PCR; TCRdb's copy has only in-frame clones and lacks some. Among over 2 million clones listed, approximately 94% were seen once. Naive CD8 cells, CD45RO-negative and positively selected for CCR7, excluded terminally differentiated effector memory CD45RA+ cells. Source material: naive CD8+ T cells sorted from blood. These receptors were taken from a man aged 18 to 29 in good health.

The V and J genes are TRBV28 and TRBJ1-6; tentative D call: TRBD1 (5 bases). Germline V gene data show CDR1 as MDHEN and CDR2 as SYDVKM. CDR3 length equals 15 residues. Between the trimmed V and J ends, which lost 6 bases and 7 bases, there was a span of 16 bases. CDR3: CASSLSWGENSPLHF. In nucleotides, the CDR3 is TGTGCCAGCAGCCTAAGTTGGGGGGAGAATTCACCCCTCCACTTT.

The chain carries TRBV9 and TRBJ2-3; D may match TRBD1 or TRBD2 (5 bases each). CDR1 is SGDLS and CDR2 is YYNGEE in the germline V gene. V lost 0 bases and J 6 bases, leaving 8 bases between the germline ends. The CDR3 runs 13 residues. The CDR3 region is CASSVVREDTQYF. CDR3 DNA: TGTGCCAGCAGCGTAGTCAGGGAGGATACGCAGTATTTT.

The V and J genes are TRBV5-6 and TRBJ2-7; D gene ambiguous. The V gene's germline CDR1 is SGHDT and CDR2 YYEEEE. The V end was cut by 2 bases, the J end by 3 bases, with 9 bases between. The CDR3 totals 13 residues. The CDR3 here is CASSFQPVYEQYF. CDR3 DNA sequence: TGTGCCAGCAGCTTTCAGCCCGTCTACGAGCAGTACTTC.

The chain has TRBV7-2 and TRBJ1-5; D gene uncertain. CDR1 and CDR2 from the germline V gene are SGHTA and FQGNSA. V lost 1 base and J lost 7, with 5 bases in between. The CDR3 contains 12 residues. DNA of the CDR3: TGTGCCAGCAGCTTAGAAGACCAGCCCCAGCATTTT. This translates into CASSLEDQPQHF.

The gene calls are TRBV6-6 and TRBJ1-4; D remains ambiguous. The CDR3 totals 12 residues. In germline, CDR1 is MNHNY, CDR2 SVGAGI (reference sequence). Trimming shortened V by 4 bases and J by 6 bases, and 6 bases separated the two germline ends. CDR3 nucleotides: TGTGCCAGCAGTTCCGTGGATGAAAAACTGTTTTTT. This encodes CASSSVDEKLFF.

This rearrangement joins TRBV2 to TRBJ2-7; D is unresolved. Germline V gene data show CDR1 as SNHLY and CDR2 as FYNNEI. V lost 7 bases and J 2 bases, leaving 9 bases between the germline ends. The CDR3 has 12 residues. The chain's CDR3 is CASTSRAYEQYF. CDR3 coding DNA: TGTGCCAGCACTAGTAGGGCCTACGAGCAGTACTTC.

This clone was counted a few times. The chain recombines TRBV5-6 with TRBJ2-5; the D is unclear. The CDR3 extends over 11 amino acids. V dropped 3 bases and J dropped 2 bases, with 2 bases sitting between them. CDR1 SGHDT and CDR2 YYEEEE come from the germline V gene. The CDR3 sequence is CASSWQETQYF. The DNA for the CDR3 is TGTGCCAGCAGCTGGCAAGAGACCCAGTACTTC.

The V and J genes are TRBV6-5 and TRBJ2-2; 7 nucleotides align to TRBD1. Germline CDR1 is MNHEY and CDR2 is SVGAGI. The CDR3 spans 14 residues. V trimming: 1 base; J trimming: 6 bases; junction bases outside the gene matches: 2. CDR3 sequence reads: CASSYYRGAGELFF. Written as DNA, the CDR3 is TGTGCCAGCAGTTACTACAGGGGAGCCGGGGAGCTGTTTTTT.

The chain has TRBV7-8 and TRBJ2-5; D is uncertain. Between the trimmed V and J ends, which lost 4 bases and 0 bases, there was a span of 12 bases. Germline CDR1 reads SGHVS; CDR2 reads FQNEAQ. This CDR3 is 15 amino acids long. As DNA, the CDR3 is TGTGCCAGCAGCTCACCGGGCTTGTACCAAGAGACCCAGTACTTC. Protein: CASSSPGLYQETQYF.

V gene TRBV5-5 combines with J gene TRBJ2-7, with 10 bases aligning to TRBD1. The CDR3 runs 14 residues. In germline, CDR1 is SGHKS, CDR2 YYEKEE (reference sequence). Trimming took 4 bases from V and 2 from J; bases not matched to a gene: 3. The CDR3 spells CASSGGQGPYEQYF. Written as DNA, the CDR3 is TGTGCCAGCAGCGGGGGACAGGGGCCCTACGAGCAGTACTTC.

This clone was seen a few times. The same CDR3 arises from other DNA sequences in this sample as well. The rearrangement joins TRBV9 to TRBJ2-7, with 7 bases matching TRBD2. This CDR3 spans 12 amino acids. The germline CDR1 and CDR2 sequences are SGDLS and YYNGEE. V dropped 4 bases and J dropped 4; count of bases not matched to a gene: 2. The CDR3 coding sequence is TGTGCCAGCAGCCCGGGGGGTTACGAGCAGTACTTC. As protein: CASSPGGYEQYF. Together with reference TRBV9 and TRBJ2-7, the CDR3 gives the full variable domain: DSGVTQTPKHLITATGQRVTLRCSPRSGDLSVYWYQQSLDQGLQFLIQYYNGEERAKGNILERFSAQQFPDLHSELNLSSLELGDSALYFCASSPGGYEQYFGPGTRLTVT.

In nucleotides, the CDR3 is TGTGCCAGCAGCCCTCCGGACCGCTATGGCTACACCTTC. Protein product: CASSPPDRYGYTF. The V gene is TRBV11-2, the J gene TRBJ1-2; D is ambiguous. V lost 5 bases to trimming and J lost 4 bases, with 11 bases between them. Germline V CDR1 and CDR2: SGHAT, FQNNGV. The CDR3 contains 13 residues.

This chain uses TRBV6-5 with TRBJ2-5; D call uncertain. Trimming took off 2 bases at V and 4 bases at J, with 14 bases between the two ends. This CDR3 contains 15 residues. CDR1 is MNHEY, CDR2 SVGAGI, per germline. The CDR3 sequence: CASSYSAAPLETQYF. CDR3 DNA sequence: TGTGCCAGCAGTTACAGCGCAGCACCTTTAGAGACCCAGTACTTC.

Turning to this clone: Other DNA sequences within the sample encode an identical CDR3. V gene TRBV27 combines with J gene TRBJ2-5, with 8 positions matching TRBD2. CDR1 MNHEY and CDR2 SMNVEV come from the germline V gene (reference sequence). V lost 2 bases, J lost 5 bases, and 4 bases stayed unmatched. This CDR3 is built from 14 residues. Written as DNA, the CDR3 is TGTGCCAGCAGTTTAGGACGGGGGGGGGAGACCCAGTACTTC. This encodes CASSLGRGGETQYF.